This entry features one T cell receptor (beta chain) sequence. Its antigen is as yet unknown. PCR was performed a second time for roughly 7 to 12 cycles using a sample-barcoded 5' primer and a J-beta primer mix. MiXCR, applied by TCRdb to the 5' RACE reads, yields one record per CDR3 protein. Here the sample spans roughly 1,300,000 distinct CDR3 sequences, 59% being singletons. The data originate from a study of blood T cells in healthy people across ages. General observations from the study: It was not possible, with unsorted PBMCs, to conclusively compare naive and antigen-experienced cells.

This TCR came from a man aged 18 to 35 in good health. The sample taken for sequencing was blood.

CDR3 nucleotides: TGTGCCAGCAGCTGGTACTCAGGGGACATCTATGGCTACACCTTC. Its translation: CASSWYSGDIYGYTF. The chain employs TRBV5-5 and TRBJ1-2; D perhaps matches TRBD1 (6 bases). Germline V gene data show CDR1 as SGHKS and CDR2 as YYEKEE (reference sequence). The CDR3 sequence is 15 residues long. V was pared by 3 bases and J by 4 bases, with 16 bases between.